The 8 T cell receptor beta chains below were found in one sample sequenced in a study of T-cell memory formation after mild COVID-19. TCRdb passed the 5' RACE reads through MiXCR, listing each CDR3 protein once. The data hold about 240,000 distinct CDR3 sequences, with over 8.5% observed a single time. The material sequenced was PBMCs or a T cell subset sorted from them (not recorded which). Receptors originate from a man younger than 35 who had mild COVID-19 (a few samples of this study predate the infection). Cell type and time point are not known.

This clonotype was recorded a few times. This chain links TRBV10-3 with TRBJ1-2, with D unresolved. Germline V gene sequence: CDR1 ENHRY, CDR2 SYGVKD. This CDR3 contains 14 residues. V lost 0 bases, J lost 4 bases, and 9 bases lay in between. In DNA form, the CDR3 reads TGTGCCATCAGTGAGTCGTTACAGTTCTATGGCTACACCTTC. Its translation: CAISESLQFYGYTF.

This clonotype was detected only a few times. The V call is TRBV20-1, the J call TRBJ2-1; no definite D call. Germline CDR1 DFQATT, CDR2 SNEGSKA (reference sequence). With 3 bases removed from V and 6 bases from J, the gap between germline ends came to 6 bases. This CDR3 region has 11 residues. The CDR3 DNA follows: TGCAGTGCTAGGCCGGTCAATGAGCAGTTCTTC. It is translated as CSARPVNEQFF.

This clonotype showed up just a few times. The chain carries TRBV3-1 and TRBJ2-7; D gene uncertain. The CDR3 runs to 13 residues. CDR1 is LGHDT and CDR2 is YNNKEL in the germline V gene (reference sequence). The ends were cut back, 1 base at V and 0 bases at J, with 4 bases in the middle. The CDR3 region is CASSQGYSYEQYF. CDR3 coding DNA: TGTGCCAGCAGCCAAGGTTACTCCTACGAGCAGTACTTC.

This chain joins TRBV7-3 and TRBJ2-3; tentatively, D is TRBD1 or TRBD2 (5 bases each). Deletions cut 5 bases from V and 1 base from J, with 10 bases between. Per the germline V gene, CDR1 is SGHTA and CDR2 is FQGTGA. The CDR3 has 14 residues. In DNA, the CDR3 is TGTGCCAGCAGCCCCAGGGACCGCACAGATACGCAGTATTTT. Translation: CASSPRDRTDTQYF.

This clonotype came up many times. This chain joins TRBV19 and TRBJ2-7; D gene uncertain. CDR3 length: 14 residues. Germline values: CDR1 LNHDA, CDR2 SQIVND (reference sequence). Trimming removed 4 bases at V and 7 bases at J, with 17 bases between. The chain's CDR3 is CASSSGLTDREQYF. Here the CDR3 DNA reads TGTGCCAGTAGTAGCGGTCTTACAGATAGGGAGCAGTACTTC.

This clonotype was counted a few times. This chain joins TRBV2 and TRBJ2-2, with D hard to call. The germline CDR1 and CDR2 sequences are SNHLY and FYNNEI. The CDR3 runs to 13 residues. V lost 6 bases and J lost 2, with 7 bases in between. CDR3 in amino acids: CASRGVNTGELFF. CDR3 nucleotides: TGTGCCAGCAGGGGTGTAAACACCGGGGAGCTGTTTTTT.

This sequence joins TRBV25-1 and TRBJ1-2; D might be TRBD1 (6 bases). CDR1 is MGHDK and CDR2 is SYGVNS in the germline V gene. The CDR3 contains 12 residues. The V end lost 8 bases, the J end lost 2 bases, and 9 bases lay between the germline ends. The CDR3 region is CASRDRNYGYTF. The CDR3 nucleotides are TGTGCCAGCCGAGACAGGAACTATGGCTACACCTTC.

In its sample, this clonotype was seen once. This chain connects TRBV4-1 to TRBJ1-5; no definite D call. The CDR3 runs to 17 residues. CDR1 is MGHRA, CDR2 YSYEKL, per germline. V shed 1 base and J shed 0 bases, with 13 bases lying between them. Here the CDR3 reads CASSQVGQPISNQPQHF. In DNA form, the CDR3 reads TGCGCCAGCAGCCAAGTTGGGCAGCCCATTAGCAATCAGCCCCAGCATTTT.